The sequence of this T cell receptor beta chain was determined in a study of human T cells and chemical hapten exposure. Regarding the study as a whole: Expanded TCRs clustered into significantly more large CDR3 similarity groups than controls, the analysis revealed.

TCRdb reprocessed the RACE reads via MiXCR and lists one record per CDR3 protein. Of approximately 110,000 distinct CDR3 sequences listed, about 10% are singletons. V gave up 6 bases and J gave up 0 bases; unmatched junction bases: 10. The CDR3 contains 18 residues. Germline loops: CDR1 MGHRA, CDR2 YSYEKL. Time point: patch test 1, 2 weeks after DPC sensitization. Treatment meaning: therapeutic diphenylcyclopropenone sensitization with weekly scalp DPC. Researchers extracted total RNA from unfractionated whole blood. This clonotype was found many times. Its antigen is undetermined. V is TRBV4-1 and J is TRBJ2-3; TRBD2 aligns across 12 bases. The sample here was whole blood, taken in connection with sensitization to the hapten diphenylcyclopropenone (DPC). The TCR originated in a woman in her forties with alopecia areata. Some clones in this sample may be carry-over from other donors' samples. The CDR3, as DNA: TGCGCCAGCAGAACCGGGACTAGCGGGTCCACTAGCACAGATACGCAGTATTTT. Its protein product is CASRTGTSGSTSTDTQYF.